This T cell receptor (beta chain) was observed in a study of cytomegalovirus exposure and HLA in healthy donors. The PCR was carried out with 60 Vbeta primers and 13 Jbeta primers. The repertoire was sequenced with immunoSEQ multiplex PCR; TCRdb's copy has only in-frame clones and lacks some. The table shows under 150,000 clones, with roughly 82% occurring only once. Notes on the study in general: In most subjects, TCR beta sequences reportedly gave accurate predictions of HLA-A and HLA-B alleles. Later work associated approximately 17,000 TCR beta sequences with HLA alleles at 0.05 false discovery rate. Solely CMV serostatus was available to characterize immune exposure.

To note about this clone: The target antigen is unknown.

What was sequenced was PBMCs. This TCR was recovered from a boy younger than 18 in good health and CMV-seronegative.

The CDR3 sequence is CASSQSLAEGQETQYF. DNA of the CDR3: TGCGCCAGCAGCCAATCGCTAGCGGAGGGTCAAGAGACCCAGTACTTC. The chain carries TRBV4-1 and TRBJ2-5; TRBD2 aligns across 7 bases. Trimming removed 2 bases from V and 2 bases from J; junction bases left unmatched: 8. Germline lookup yields CDR1 MGHRA and CDR2 YSYEKL. This CDR3 has 16 residues.